These 32 T cell receptor beta chains originate from one sample sequenced in a study of blood T cell repertoires in COVID-19. TCRdb keeps only in-frame clones here, not all; method: immunoSEQ multiplex PCR. Among 150,000 to 200,000 clones, roughly 80% were seen once, and the ten largest hold 2.8%. Sequencing was done on a sample of peripheral blood. These TCRs come from a man between 65 and 85 years old with acute or convalescent COVID-19.

The chain employs TRBV18 and TRBJ1-4; 10 bases align to TRBD1. The CDR3 covers 19 residues. Per the germline V gene, CDR1 is KGHSH and CDR2 is LQKENI. V lost 2 bases to trimming and J lost 4 bases; unmatched junction nucleotides: 13. This CDR3 reads CASSPRPGTGAQGNEKLFF. CDR3 sequence (DNA): TGTGCCAGCTCACCAAGACCCGGGACAGGGGCGCAGGGTAATGAAAAACTGTTTTTT.

This chain uses TRBV4-3 with TRBJ2-1; a possible D gene is TRBD2 (5 bases). CDR3 length: 14 amino acids. Per germline, CDR1 LGHNA and CDR2 YSLEER. Trimming took 1 base from V and 8 from J, leaving 12 bases between them. CDR3 DNA: TGCGCCAGCAGCCAAGTTACTATTAGCGATGAGCAGTTCTTC. This translates into CASSQVTISDEQFF.

This clone came up a few times. The genes are TRBV5-1 and TRBJ2-2, with 11 positions matching TRBD2. Germline assignment: CDR1 SGHRS and CDR2 YFSETQ. The CDR3 totals 16 residues. The V and J ends lost 3 bases and 4 bases, in that order; junction bases with no gene match: 5. The CDR3 loop is CASSWGTSGPTGELFF. The CDR3 DNA reads TGCGCCAGCAGCTGGGGGACTAGCGGTCCCACCGGGGAGCTGTTTTTT. The full variable domain, rest sourced from reference TRBV5-1 and TRBJ2-2, is KAGVTQTPRYLIKTRGQQVTLSCSPISGHRSVSWYQQTPGQGLQFLFEYFSETQRNKGNFPGRFSGRQFSNSRSEMNVSTLELGDSALYLCASSWGTSGPTGELFFGEGSRLTVL.

This sequence joins TRBV19 and TRBJ2-3; 7 bases align to TRBD1. Germline values: CDR1 LNHDA, CDR2 SQIVND (reference sequence). V lost 1 base and J lost 1; bases outside the gene matches: 2. The CDR3 covers 15 residues. The chain's CDR3 is CASSIGTGGTDTQYF. CDR3 in DNA: TGTGCCAGTAGTATAGGAACAGGGGGCACAGATACGCAGTATTTT.

The chain uses TRBV7-9 and TRBJ1-6; no firm D call. CDR1 is SEHNR and CDR2 is FQNEAQ in the germline V gene (reference sequence). This CDR3 is 15 amino acids long. V was shortened by 5 bases and J by 5 bases, with 13 bases between the two germline ends. The CDR3 DNA reads as TGTGCCAGCAGCCGACCGGGTCGGAATAATTCACCCCTCCACTTT. Its translation is CASSRPGRNNSPLHF.

This chain links TRBV7-9 with TRBJ1-2; D possibly corresponds to TRBD1 (6 bases). Germline values: CDR1 SEHNR, CDR2 FQNEAQ (reference sequence). V dropped 1 base and J dropped 8 bases, with 17 bases sitting between them. CDR3 size: 15 residues. The CDR3 loop is CASSLEQGASWGYTF. The CDR3 region has the DNA TGTGCCAGCAGCTTAGAACAGGGCGCCTCCTGGGGCTACACCTTC.

V gene TRBV5-1 combines with J gene TRBJ1-4; D is possibly TRBD1 (5 bases). The germline V and J ends were trimmed by 5 bases and 3 bases, with 17 bases remaining between them. Looked up from germline, CDR1 is SGHRS and CDR2 is YFSETQ. This CDR3 region has 16 residues. The CDR3 spells CASRPGGAVANEKLFF. Here the CDR3 DNA reads TGCGCCAGCAGACCGGGTGGGGCCGTCGCTAATGAAAAACTGTTTTTT.

This chain connects TRBV27 to TRBJ2-3; TRBD2 is a possible D gene (5 bases). V gave up 5 bases and J gave up 2 bases, with 17 bases separating them. From germline, CDR1 is MNHEY and CDR2 SMNVEV (reference sequence). The CDR3 is made up of 16 amino acids. The CDR3 DNA reads TGTGCCAGCAGTGCCGTCGGGCGGACTCTCACAGATACGCAGTATTTT. Its protein product is CASSAVGRTLTDTQYF.

This clone was seen only once. V gene TRBV6-5 combines with J gene TRBJ1-1; no clear D. The CDR3 sequence is 14 residues long. Germline CDR1 MNHEY, CDR2 SVGAGI. Trimming left V 10 bases short and J 3 bases short, with 18 bases between. CDR3 DNA: TGTGCCACCGGTGCGGGTTGGAGGGACACTGAAGCTTTCTTT. Its protein product is CATGAGWRDTEAFF.

The rearrangement links TRBV20-1 to TRBJ2-1, with D hard to call. Germline V CDR1 and CDR2: DFQATT, SNEGSKA (reference sequence). CDR3 size: 10 residues. V was cut by 5 bases and J by 4 bases, with 3 bases left in between. CDR3 sequence (DNA): TGCAGTGCTCGTTACAATGAGCAGTTCTTC. This sequence encodes CSARYNEQFF.

The chain recombines TRBV28 with TRBJ1-2; 7 positions match TRBD1. V lost 4 bases, J lost 6 bases, and 8 bases stayed unmatched. CDR3 size: 14 residues. In germline, CDR1 is MDHEN, CDR2 SYDVKM. This chain's CDR3 is CASSSRDRPDGYTF. CDR3 DNA: TGTGCCAGCAGTTCTCGGGACAGACCTGATGGCTACACCTTC.

This chain connects TRBV27 to TRBJ2-7, with 12 bases aligning to TRBD2. The CDR3 totals 15 residues. V shed 5 bases, J shed 2 bases, and the junction held 4 bases outside the gene matches. From germline, CDR1 is MNHEY and CDR2 SMNVEV (reference sequence). The CDR3 loop reads CASSALAGGPYEQYF. For the CDR3, the DNA is TGTGCCAGCAGTGCGCTAGCGGGAGGGCCCTACGAGCAGTACTTC.

V gene TRBV6-5 combines with J gene TRBJ2-5; 9 positions match TRBD1. Germline values: CDR1 MNHEY, CDR2 SVGAGI. The V and J ends lost 0 bases and 3 bases, in that order; junction bases with no gene match: 2. The CDR3 runs to 15 residues. CDR3 DNA: TGTGCCAGCAGTTACTCCGGGACAGGGAAAGAGACCCAGTACTTC. Translated: CASSYSGTGKETQYF.

The J gene is TRBJ1-4, the V gene TRBV6-5, with a tentative D call TRBD1 (5 bases). V was trimmed by 0 bases and J by 5 bases, leaving 10 bases between them. This CDR3 comprises 15 residues. Germline V gene sequence: CDR1 MNHEY, CDR2 SVGAGI. The CDR3 is CASSYSRGDNEKLFF. DNA of the CDR3: TGTGCCAGCAGTTACTCGCGGGGGGACAATGAAAAACTGTTTTTT.

The table lists this clone with a few counts. This sequence joins TRBV27 and TRBJ1-3; no reliable D call. CDR3 length: 16 amino acids. Germline V gene lookup returns CDR1 MNHEY and CDR2 SMNVEV (reference sequence). Trimming cost V 5 bases and J 4 bases, with 18 bases left between them. CDR3 amino acids: CASSPYGGNAGNTIYF. CDR3 sequence (DNA): TGTGCCAGCAGTCCTTACGGAGGGAATGCGGGAAACACCATATATTTT.

The V and J genes are TRBV15 and TRBJ2-5; perhaps TRBD1 as D (6 bases). This CDR3 is 15 amino acids long. With 0 bases removed from V and 4 bases from J, the gap between germline ends came to 12 bases. Germline V CDR1 and CDR2: LNHNV, YYDKDF (reference sequence). The CDR3 region has the DNA TGTGCCACCAGCAGAGATCCTAACAGGGCAGAGACCCAGTACTTC. Amino acid sequence: CATSRDPNRAETQYF.

This clone was counted ten times or more. The chain uses TRBV2 and TRBJ2-7; D might be TRBD2 (6 bases). This CDR3 region has 14 residues. From germline, CDR1 is SNHLY and CDR2 FYNNEI. V was pared by 5 bases and J by 3 bases, with 14 bases between. The CDR3: CASSWLAPSYEQYF. Here the CDR3 DNA reads TGTGCCAGCAGTTGGCTAGCGCCTAGCTACGAGCAGTACTTC.

The J gene is TRBJ1-2, the V gene TRBV6-5; no clear D. Looked up from germline, CDR1 is MNHEY and CDR2 is SVGAGI. The ends were cut back, 0 bases at V and 4 bases at J, with 12 bases in the middle. CDR3 length: 15 amino acids. DNA of the CDR3: TGTGCCAGCAGTTACTCCCGGACTCATAGCTATGGCTACACCTTC. Protein sequence: CASSYSRTHSYGYTF.

This clone showed up just once. The rearrangement joins TRBV12-3 or TRBV12-4 to TRBJ2-1; D uncertain. Deletions cut 2 bases from V and 8 bases from J, with 4 bases between. This CDR3 contains 11 residues. This CDR3 is CASSLTHEQFF. In DNA form, the CDR3 reads TGTGCCAGCAGTTTAACTCATGAGCAGTTCTTC.

A remark on this clone: At the DNA level, this CDR3 is encoded by other sequences in the same sample as well. The chain recombines TRBV10-1 with TRBJ2-2; the D gene is possibly TRBD1 (5 bases). This CDR3 has 14 residues. Germline V gene data show CDR1 as WNHNN and CDR2 as SYGVQD (reference sequence). Trimming took 4 bases from V and 2 from J, leaving 8 bases between them. DNA for the CDR3: TGCGCCAGCAGTGGACAGTCCAACACCGGGGAGCTGTTTTTT. Residues: CASSGQSNTGELFF.

V gene TRBV20-1 combines with J gene TRBJ2-4; TRBD2 might be the D (6 bases). The CDR3 consists of 13 residues. CDR1 DFQATT and CDR2 SNEGSKA come from the germline V gene (reference sequence). V was cut by 3 bases and J by 8 bases, with 14 bases left in between. The CDR3 region is CSASFFGLHIQYF. CDR3 sequence (DNA): TGCAGTGCTAGTTTTTTTGGACTACACATTCAGTACTTC.

The chain carries TRBV12-5 and TRBJ2-7; D might be TRBD1 (6 bases). Trimming took 1 base from V and 4 from J, leaving 8 bases between them. The CDR3 has 13 amino acids. Germline V lookup: CDR1 LGHNT, CDR2 FRNRAP. This chain's CDR3 is CASGLGTVYEQYF. The CDR3 DNA reads as TGTGCTAGTGGTTTGGGGACAGTGTACGAGCAGTACTTC.

V usage is TRBV19 and J usage is TRBJ2-7, with 9 bases that match TRBD1. Germline V gene sequence: CDR1 LNHDA, CDR2 SQIVND (reference sequence). The CDR3 consists of 12 residues. Trimming took 6 bases from V and 6 from J; bases not matched to a gene: 3. This CDR3 reads CASSRDRVEQYF. CDR3 nucleotides: TGTGCCAGTAGCAGGGACAGGGTCGAGCAGTACTTC. The whole variable domain, remainder taken from reference TRBV19 and TRBJ2-7, is DGGITQSPKYLFRKEGQNVTLSCEQNLNHDAMYWYRQDPGQGLRLIYYSQIVNDFQKGDIAEGYSVSREKKESFPLTVTSAQKNPTAFYLCASSRDRVEQYFGPGTRLTVT.

The J gene is TRBJ1-2, the V gene TRBV5-1, with TRBD1 as a possible D gene (5 bases). The CDR3 is 13 amino acids. Germline V gives CDR1 SGHRS, CDR2 YFSETQ. V lost 0 bases to trimming and J lost 7 bases, with 10 bases between them. The CDR3 sequence: CASSLAQGGGYTF. The CDR3 DNA follows: TGCGCCAGCAGCTTGGCCCAGGGAGGTGGCTACACCTTC.

The rearrangement uses TRBV11-2 and TRBJ1-1; D perhaps matches TRBD1 (5 bases). Trimming took off 1 base at V and 4 bases at J, with 13 bases between the two ends. CDR1 and CDR2 (germline): SGHAT, FQNNGV. The CDR3 covers 15 residues. The CDR3 DNA reads TGTGCCAGCAGCTTAGTACAGGCCGGCTTCACTGAAGCTTTCTTT. Translation: CASSLVQAGFTEAFF.

The chain recombines TRBV27 with TRBJ1-6; 9 nucleotides line up with TRBD1. CDR1 and CDR2 (germline): MNHEY, SMNVEV (reference sequence). After removal of 6 bases from V and 7 bases from J, the junction contained 4 bases not matched to a gene. There are 14 residues in the CDR3. CDR3 sequence: CASRIQGANSPLHF. In nucleotides, the CDR3 is TGTGCCAGCAGGATACAGGGGGCAAATTCACCCCTCCACTTT.

This chain connects TRBV28 to TRBJ1-4; 12 bases line up with TRBD1. The CDR3 length is 23 residues. Germline assignment: CDR1 MDHEN and CDR2 SYDVKM. V was clipped by 6 bases and J by 0 bases; unmatched bases: 23. The CDR3 nucleotides read TGTGCCAGCAGAAGATTCGGGACAGGGGGCCGGCGAGGAGGGACAGCAACTAATGAAAAACTGTTTTTT. Amino acids: CASRRFGTGGRRGGTATNEKLFF.

This chain connects TRBV29-1 to TRBJ2-3; 8 nucleotides line up with TRBD1. The CDR3 consists of 14 residues. Trimming at V came to 6 bases and at J to 4 bases, leaving 9 bases not matched to a gene. Germline CDR1 and CDR2: SQVTM and ANQGSEA. The CDR3 coding sequence is TGCAGCGTCTTGGGCAGGGGGCAAGCAGATACGCAGTATTTT. This gives the protein CSVLGRGQADTQYF.

The chain links TRBV5-4 to TRBJ2-2, with D possibly TRBD1 on 6 matching bases. The V gene lost 0 bases and the J gene lost 0 bases, with 12 bases spanning the gap. This CDR3 has 17 residues. Germline V gene sequence: CDR1 SGHNT, CDR2 YYREEE (reference sequence). The DNA for the CDR3 is TGTGCCAGCAGCTTGGAAGGGACACGAGCGAACACCGGGGAGCTGTTTTTT. Residues: CASSLEGTRANTGELFF.

This rearrangement joins TRBV5-1 to TRBJ1-3; D might be TRBD1 (6 bases). In germline, CDR1 is SGHRS, CDR2 YFSETQ. The CDR3 extends over 14 amino acids. V was pared by 2 bases and J by 2 bases, with 8 bases between. CDR3 sequence (DNA): TGCGCCAGCAGCTTAGGGGGTCCTGGAAACACCATATATTTT. Protein sequence: CASSLGGPGNTIYF.

CDR3 amino acids: CASSLGAPIQETQYF. CDR3 bases: TGTGCCAGCAGCTTGGGAGCCCCCATCCAAGAGACCCAGTACTTC. The chain has TRBV5-5 and TRBJ2-5; D gene uncertain. V was shortened by 0 bases and J by 1 base, with 10 bases between the two germline ends. Germline CDR1 and CDR2: SGHKS and YYEKEE (reference sequence). CDR3 length equals 15 residues.

The chain uses TRBV6-1 and TRBJ1-1; 9 bases agree with TRBD1. Germline V lookup: CDR1 MNHNS, CDR2 SASEGT. The CDR3 loop spans 16 amino acids. V shed 4 bases, J shed 5 bases, and the junction held 11 bases outside the gene matches. CDR3 amino acids: CASSARDRAKGTEAFF. The CDR3 DNA reads TGTGCCAGCAGTGCCCGGGACAGGGCCAAGGGGACTGAAGCTTTCTTT.